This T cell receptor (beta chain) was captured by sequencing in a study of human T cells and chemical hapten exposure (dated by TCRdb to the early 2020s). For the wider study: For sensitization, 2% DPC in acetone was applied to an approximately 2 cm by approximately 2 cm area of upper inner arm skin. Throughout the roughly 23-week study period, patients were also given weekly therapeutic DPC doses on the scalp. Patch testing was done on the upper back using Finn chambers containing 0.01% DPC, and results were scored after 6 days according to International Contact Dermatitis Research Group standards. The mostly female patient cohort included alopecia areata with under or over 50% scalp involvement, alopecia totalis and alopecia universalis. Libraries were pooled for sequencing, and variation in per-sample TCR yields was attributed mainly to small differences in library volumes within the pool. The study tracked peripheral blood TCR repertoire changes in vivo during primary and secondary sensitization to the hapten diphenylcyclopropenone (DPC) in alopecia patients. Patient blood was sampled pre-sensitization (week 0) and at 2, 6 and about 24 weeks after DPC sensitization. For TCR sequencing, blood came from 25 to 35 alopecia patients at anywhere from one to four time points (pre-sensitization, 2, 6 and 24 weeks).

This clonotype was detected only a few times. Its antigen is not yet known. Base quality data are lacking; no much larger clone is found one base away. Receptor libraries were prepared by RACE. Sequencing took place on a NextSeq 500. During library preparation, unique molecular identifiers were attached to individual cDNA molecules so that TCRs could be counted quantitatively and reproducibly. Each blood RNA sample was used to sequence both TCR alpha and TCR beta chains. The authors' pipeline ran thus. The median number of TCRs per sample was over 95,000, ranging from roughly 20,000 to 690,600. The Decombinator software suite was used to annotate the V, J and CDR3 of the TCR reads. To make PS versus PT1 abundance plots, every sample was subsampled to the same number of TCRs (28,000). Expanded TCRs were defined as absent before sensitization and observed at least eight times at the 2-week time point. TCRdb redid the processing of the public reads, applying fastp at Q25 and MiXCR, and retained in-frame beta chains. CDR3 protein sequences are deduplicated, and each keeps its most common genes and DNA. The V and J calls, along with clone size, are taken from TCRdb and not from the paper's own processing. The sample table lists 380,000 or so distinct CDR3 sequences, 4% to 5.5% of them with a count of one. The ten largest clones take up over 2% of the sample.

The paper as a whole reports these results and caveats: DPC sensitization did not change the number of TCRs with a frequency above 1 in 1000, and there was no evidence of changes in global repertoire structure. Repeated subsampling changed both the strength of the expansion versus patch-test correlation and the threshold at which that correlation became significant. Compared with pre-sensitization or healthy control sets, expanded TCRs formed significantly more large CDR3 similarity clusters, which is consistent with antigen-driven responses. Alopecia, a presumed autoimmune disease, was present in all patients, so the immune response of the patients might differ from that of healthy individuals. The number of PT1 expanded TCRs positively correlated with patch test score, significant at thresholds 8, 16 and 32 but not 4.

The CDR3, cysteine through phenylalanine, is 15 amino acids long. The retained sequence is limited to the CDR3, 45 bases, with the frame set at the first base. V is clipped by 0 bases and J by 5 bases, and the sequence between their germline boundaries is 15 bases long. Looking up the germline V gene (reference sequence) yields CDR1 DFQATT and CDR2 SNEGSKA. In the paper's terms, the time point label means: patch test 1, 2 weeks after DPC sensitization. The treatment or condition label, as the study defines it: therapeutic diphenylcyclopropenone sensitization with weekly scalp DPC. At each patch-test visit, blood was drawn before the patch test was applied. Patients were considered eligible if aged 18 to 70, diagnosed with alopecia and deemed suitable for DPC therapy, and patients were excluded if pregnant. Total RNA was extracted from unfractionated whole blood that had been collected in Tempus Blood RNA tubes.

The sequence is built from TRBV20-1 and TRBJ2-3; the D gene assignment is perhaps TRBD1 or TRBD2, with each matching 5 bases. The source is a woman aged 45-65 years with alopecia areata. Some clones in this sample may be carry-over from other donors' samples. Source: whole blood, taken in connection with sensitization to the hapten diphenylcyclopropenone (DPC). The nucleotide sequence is TGCAGTGCTAGAGATCCGGTCCGGGGCGGAGATACGCAGTATTTT. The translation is CSARDPVRGGDTQYF.